A single sample is the source of the 32 T cell receptor beta chains below, sequenced in a study of blood T cell repertoires in COVID-19. Generated by immunoSEQ multiplex PCR, the TCRdb table keeps only in-frame clones and is missing some. Of 150,000 to 200,000 clones listed, just over 85% are singletons. Source material: peripheral blood. These receptors all come from a man aged 60 to 69 with acute or convalescent COVID-19.

The chain combines TRBV28 with TRBJ1-1; 9 nucleotides agree with TRBD1. The J segment lost 6 bases and the V segment lost 5 bases, leaving 10 bases of the junction unmatched. The CDR3 sequence is 15 residues long. In germline, CDR1 is MDHEN, CDR2 SYDVKM. The CDR3 loop reads CASSLGGTGPSEAFF. CDR3 DNA: TGTGCCAGCAGTCTCGGCGGGACAGGGCCGTCTGAAGCTTTCTTT.

This chain uses TRBV24-1 with TRBJ2-1; maybe TRBD2 (7 bases). Between the trimmed V and J ends, which lost 3 bases and 6 bases, there was a span of 17 bases. The CDR3 has 16 residues. The germline gives CDR1 KGHDR, CDR2 SFDVKD. The CDR3 protein is CATSDIRGGVGNEQFF. As DNA, the CDR3 is TGTGCCACCAGTGATATTAGGGGGGGGGTCGGCAATGAGCAGTTCTTC.

The genes are TRBV2 and TRBJ2-6; no clear D gene. V was cut by 8 bases and J by 0 bases, with 17 bases left in between. The V gene's germline CDR1 is SNHLY and CDR2 FYNNEI. This CDR3 region has 17 residues. The DNA of the CDR3 is TGTGCCAGCCGTCTTTTCCTTACATCCTCTGGGGCCAACGTCCTGACTTTC. Its protein product is CASRLFLTSSGANVLTF. Full variable domain (missing parts from reference TRBV2 and TRBJ2-6): EPEVTQTPSHQVTQMGQEVILRCVPISNHLYFYWYRQILGQKVEFLVSFYNNEISEKSEIFDDQFSVERPDGSNFTLKIRSTKLEDSAMYFCASRLFLTSSGANVLTFGAGSRLTVL.

This chain links TRBV5-1 with TRBJ2-5; D gene uncertain. Germline CDR1 reads SGHRS; CDR2 reads YFSETQ. The ends were cut back, 2 bases at V and 4 bases at J, with 9 bases in the middle. The CDR3 runs 13 residues. CDR3 in amino acids: CASSFPARETQYF. CDR3 DNA sequence: TGCGCCAGCAGCTTTCCAGCGCGAGAGACCCAGTACTTC.

The chain combines TRBV4-1 with TRBJ1-4; D uncertain. This CDR3 has 14 amino acids. The germline V gene encodes CDR1 MGHRA and CDR2 YSYEKL. The V end lost 1 base, the J end lost 4 bases, and 7 bases lay between the germline ends. CDR3: CASSQAGYNEKLFF. CDR3 DNA: TGCGCCAGCAGCCAAGCAGGATATAATGAAAAACTGTTTTTT.

The chain couples TRBV5-4 to TRBJ2-5; 8 nucleotides align to TRBD2. Trimming took 3 bases from V and 3 from J; bases not matched to a gene: 10. Germline assignment: CDR1 SGHNT and CDR2 YYREEE (reference sequence). The length of the CDR3 is 16 residues. The CDR3 here is CASSSRGGSNKETQYF. The CDR3, as DNA: TGTGCCAGCAGCTCCCGGGGGGGGTCTAATAAAGAGACCCAGTACTTC.

The chain links TRBV18 to TRBJ2-2, with 8 nucleotides matching TRBD1. Germline V gene data show CDR1 as KGHSH and CDR2 as LQKENI. The CDR3 loop spans 16 amino acids. After removal of 3 bases from V and 0 bases from J, the junction contained 3 bases not matched to a gene. CDR3 loop: CASSPQGATNTGELFF. CDR3 nucleotide sequence: TGTGCCAGCTCACCGCAGGGGGCCACGAACACCGGGGAGCTGTTTTTT.

The V gene is TRBV18, the J gene TRBJ1-2; 7 bases are shared with TRBD1. Germline-derived CDR1 and CDR2 are KGHSH and LQKENI. V was clipped by 2 bases and J by 1 base; unmatched bases: 4. CDR3 length: 15 residues. This CDR3 is CASSPETGFNYGYTF. The CDR3 DNA reads as TGTGCCAGCTCACCAGAGACAGGGTTTAACTATGGCTACACCTTC. Filled out from reference TRBV18 and TRBJ1-2, the complete variable domain reads NAGVMQNPRHLVRRRGQEARLRCSPMKGHSHVYWYRQLPEEGLKFMVYLQKENIIDESGMPKERFSAEFPKEGPSILRIQQVVRGDSAAYFCASSPETGFNYGYTFGSGTRLTVV.

The V call is TRBV11-1, the J call TRBJ2-3; 10 bases map to TRBD2. CDR3 size: 16 residues. Trimming cost V 5 bases and J 0 bases; bases outside gene matches: 5. The germline V gene encodes CDR1 SGHAT and CDR2 FQDESV (reference sequence). The CDR3 sequence: CASSPGLAASTDTQYF. CDR3 in DNA: TGTGCCAGCAGCCCAGGACTAGCGGCCAGCACAGATACGCAGTATTTT.

The chain has TRBV15 and TRBJ1-4; D unclear. CDR1 is LNHNV and CDR2 is YYDKDF in the germline V gene (reference sequence). The CDR3 covers 11 residues. With 8 bases removed from V and 11 bases from J, the gap between germline ends came to 12 bases. Here the CDR3 reads CATEVGSKLFF. CDR3 coding DNA: TGTGCCACCGAGGTGGGTTCGAAACTGTTTTTT.

The genes are TRBV9 and TRBJ1-2; maybe TRBD1 (6 bases). Trimming pared 6 bases from V and 1 base from J, leaving 19 bases between. Germline V lookup: CDR1 SGDLS, CDR2 YYNGEE. The CDR3 covers 16 residues. The DNA for the CDR3 is TGTGCCAGCACGGTGGGGGCCTTTACAGATAACTATGGCTACACCTTC. It specifies CASTVGAFTDNYGYTF. The entire variable domain, with the rest obtained from reference TRBV9 and TRBJ1-2, is as follows: DSGVTQTPKHLITATGQRVTLRCSPRSGDLSVYWYQQSLDQGLQFLIQYYNGEERAKGNILERFSAQQFPDLHSELNLSSLELGDSALYFCASTVGAFTDNYGYTFGSGTRLTVV.

The J gene is TRBJ1-5, the V gene TRBV2; maybe TRBD1 (6 bases). V was pared by 4 bases and J by 5 bases, with 12 bases between. The CDR3 is 14 amino acids. The germline V gene has CDR1 SNHLY and CDR2 FYNNEI. The chain's CDR3 is CASSVRTVDQPQHF. The CDR3 coding sequence is TGTGCCAGCAGTGTAAGGACAGTAGATCAGCCCCAGCATTTT.

The chain uses TRBV7-9 and TRBJ2-3, with 7 bases that match TRBD2. This CDR3 contains 14 residues. With 3 bases clipped from V and 1 base from J, the junction kept 1 base outside the gene matches. Germline V gives CDR1 SEHNR, CDR2 FQNEAQ (reference sequence). CDR3 sequence (DNA): TGTGCCAGCAGCTTCACTAGCGGCACAGATACGCAGTATTTT. Translated, it gives CASSFTSGTDTQYF.

V usage is TRBV19 and J usage is TRBJ1-5, with 7 positions matching TRBD1. The CDR3 totals 16 residues. Germline CDR1 and CDR2: LNHDA and SQIVND (reference sequence). V was pared by 3 bases and J by 2 bases, with 7 bases of the junction left unmatched. CDR3: CASSIKAGGGNQPQHF. CDR3 nucleotides: TGTGCCAGTAGTATCAAAGCAGGGGGAGGCAATCAGCCCCAGCATTTT.

The J gene is TRBJ2-5, the V gene TRBV27; 11 nucleotides agree with TRBD1. The CDR3 has 15 residues. The V and J ends lost 1 base and 5 bases, in that order; junction bases with no gene match: 3. The germline CDR1 and CDR2 sequences are MNHEY and SMNVEV (reference sequence). The DNA of the CDR3 is TGTGCCAGCAGTTTATTTGGGACAGGGGGTGAGACCCAGTACTTC. Encoded protein: CASSLFGTGGETQYF.

This chain connects TRBV5-1 to TRBJ1-3; 9 bases line up with TRBD1. The CDR3 sequence is 16 residues long. Germline-derived CDR1 and CDR2 are SGHRS and YFSETQ. V trimming: 2 bases; J trimming: 2 bases; junction bases outside the gene matches: 5. CDR3 DNA: TGCGCCAGCAGCTTAGTTACAGGGGGCGCTGGAAACACCATATATTTT. It encodes CASSLVTGGAGNTIYF.

This clone was seen a handful of times. The rearrangement links TRBV29-1 to TRBJ2-3; TRBD2 agrees at 13 bases. Germline-derived CDR1 and CDR2 are SQVTM and ANQGSEA. V dropped 6 bases and J dropped 0; count of bases not matched to a gene: 9. This CDR3 has 17 amino acids. DNA of the CDR3: TGCAGCGTGAGGCGGACTAGCGGGAGCTCTAGCACAGATACGCAGTATTTT. Its protein product is CSVRRTSGSSSTDTQYF.

The rearrangement uses TRBV13 and TRBJ2-1, with D maybe TRBD2 (6 bases). CDR3 length equals 16 residues. Trimming took 5 bases from V and 2 from J, leaving 16 bases between them. CDR1 and CDR2 (germline): PRHDT, FYEKMQ (reference sequence). The CDR3 region is CASSPYRAGTYNEQFF. In DNA, the CDR3 is TGTGCCAGCAGCCCATATCGGGCGGGGACCTACAATGAGCAGTTCTTC.

V usage is TRBV6-5 and J usage is TRBJ2-1; D may be TRBD1 (5 bases). Germline-derived CDR1 and CDR2 are MNHEY and SVGAGI. This CDR3 region has 12 residues. V was trimmed by 6 bases and J by 4 bases, leaving 7 bases between them. The CDR3 DNA sequence: TGTGCCAGCAGGCAGGGTTACAATGAGCAGTTCTTC. Translated: CASRQGYNEQFF.

This clone has only a few counts. The chain employs TRBV6-2 or TRBV6-3 and TRBJ2-3; the match to TRBD2 covers 9 bases. Germline V gene sequence: CDR1 MNHEY, CDR2 SVGEGT. CDR3 length: 15 residues. V gave up 2 bases and J gave up 8 bases; unmatched junction bases: 8. The CDR3 DNA reads TGTGCCAGCAGTTACACGACTAGCGGAGTAGGTACGCAGTATTTT. Protein sequence: CASSYTTSGVGTQYF.

This clone has a single count. The genes are TRBV28 and TRBJ2-7, with 9 bases fitting TRBD1. Germline-derived CDR1 and CDR2 are MDHEN and SYDVKM. The length of the CDR3 is 15 residues. With 7 bases clipped from V and 3 bases from J, the junction kept 10 bases outside the gene matches. CDR3 amino acids: CASTIDRGAFYEQYF. Written as DNA, the CDR3 is TGTGCCAGCACGATAGACAGGGGGGCGTTCTACGAGCAGTACTTC. The entire variable domain, with the rest obtained from reference TRBV28 and TRBJ2-7, is as follows: DVKVTQSSRYLVKRTGEKVFLECVQDMDHENMFWYRQDPGLGLRLIYFSYDVKMKEKGDIPEGYSVSREKKERFSLILESASTNQTSMYLCASTIDRGAFYEQYFGPGTRLTVT.

With respect to this clone: This CDR3 fails to terminate in the conserved phenylalanine or tryptophan, so it likely reflects a read error. Because the CDR3's place on the DNA is in doubt, the DNA is left out and the CDR3 is given as listed by TCRdb. The gene calls are TRBV3-1 (or the pseudogene TRBV3-2) and TRBJ1-3; TRBD1, the D gene given by the table, was not confirmed from the DNA. Germline loops: CDR1 LGHDT, CDR2 YNNKEL (reference sequence). The CDR3 extends over 10 residues, inclusive of both ends. The CDR3 sequence: CASSQHCRIV.

The chain joins TRBV6-2 or TRBV6-3 to TRBJ2-7; a possible D gene is TRBD2 (7 bases). Germline V gene lookup returns CDR1 MNHEY and CDR2 SVGEGT. This CDR3 comprises 16 residues. Trimming pared 0 bases from V and 5 bases from J, leaving 17 bases between. CDR3 loop: CASSYSGGTKSHEQYF. The CDR3, as DNA: TGTGCCAGCAGTTACTCGGGGGGGACAAAATCCCACGAGCAGTACTTC.

This rearrangement joins TRBV3-1 (or the pseudogene TRBV3-2) to TRBJ2-7; maybe TRBD1 (5 bases). With 4 bases removed from V and 6 bases from J, the gap between germline ends came to 13 bases. Per the germline V gene, CDR1 is LGHDT and CDR2 is YNNKEL (reference sequence). The CDR3 covers 13 residues. CDR3 amino acids: CASSRYWGLEQYF. The CDR3 DNA follows: TGTGCCAGCAGCCGCTACTGGGGCCTCGAGCAGTACTTC.

This chain uses TRBV19 with TRBJ2-7; D may be TRBD1 (6 bases). The length of the CDR3 is 16 residues. Trimming removed 3 bases from V and 0 bases from J, with 15 bases in between. CDR1 is LNHDA and CDR2 is SQIVND in the germline V gene (reference sequence). The CDR3 nucleotides are TGTGCCAGTAGTATGAGCCTGGACAGCTTCTCCTACGAGCAGTACTTC. This gives the protein CASSMSLDSFSYEQYF.

The V gene is TRBV11-3, the J gene TRBJ2-1, with TRBD2 as a possible D gene (5 bases). Deletions cut 5 bases from V and 0 bases from J, with 17 bases between. The CDR3 totals 17 residues. Germline CDR1 is SGHNT and CDR2 is YENEEA. CDR3 protein: CASSPWTGESSYNEQFF. The DNA for the CDR3 is TGTGCCAGCAGCCCCTGGACTGGGGAGAGCTCCTACAATGAGCAGTTCTTC.

V usage is TRBV9 and J usage is TRBJ2-1; D unclear. The CDR3 totals 16 residues. The V end was cut by 0 bases, the J end by 4 bases, with 14 bases between. Germline V gene sequence: CDR1 SGDLS, CDR2 YYNGEE. Written as DNA, the CDR3 is TGTGCCAGCAGCGTAGAAGTTACCTATTGGTACAATGAGCAGTTCTTC. Its protein is CASSVEVTYWYNEQFF. The full variable domain, rest sourced from reference TRBV9 and TRBJ2-1, is DSGVTQTPKHLITATGQRVTLRCSPRSGDLSVYWYQQSLDQGLQFLIQYYNGEERAKGNILERFSAQQFPDLHSELNLSSLELGDSALYFCASSVEVTYWYNEQFFGPGTRLTVL.

This clone was seen a few times. The genes are TRBV7-8 and TRBJ1-4; 7 positions match TRBD1. Trimming cost V 4 bases and J 7 bases; bases outside gene matches: 3. This CDR3 has 13 amino acids. The germline V gene encodes CDR1 SGHVS and CDR2 FQNEAQ. As DNA, the CDR3 is TGTGCCAGCAGCTACCGACAGGGTGAAAAACTGTTTTTT. Protein product: CASSYRQGEKLFF.

The rearrangement uses TRBV27 and TRBJ1-1, with 9 bases identical to TRBD1. V shed 0 bases, J shed 5 bases, and the junction held 7 bases outside the gene matches. The CDR3 runs 16 residues. Germline-derived CDR1 and CDR2 are MNHEY and SMNVEV (reference sequence). CDR3 DNA: TGTGCCAGCAGTTTATCCCCGCCGACAGGGGGGACTGAAGCTTTCTTT. It translates to CASSLSPPTGGTEAFF.

This clone appeared a few times. The chain recombines TRBV19 with TRBJ1-5, with no clear D. CDR1 and CDR2 from the germline V gene are LNHDA and SQIVND (reference sequence). V shed 5 bases and J shed 9 bases, with 11 bases lying between them. This CDR3 region has 12 residues. The CDR3 reads CASSPPRGPQHF. CDR3 sequence (DNA): TGTGCCAGTAGTCCCCCACGGGGGCCCCAGCATTTT.

The V and J genes are TRBV19 and TRBJ2-3; the D gene is possibly TRBD2 (6 bases). CDR1 is LNHDA, CDR2 SQIVND, per germline (reference sequence). Trimming took 1 base from V and 3 from J, leaving 14 bases between them. The CDR3 sequence is 16 residues long. The CDR3 region is CASSIVTGGGTDTQYF. The CDR3 nucleotides are TGTGCCAGTAGTATAGTAACAGGTGGGGGGACAGATACGCAGTATTTT.

The V gene is TRBV28, the J gene TRBJ2-3, with 9 bases identical to TRBD2. CDR1 MDHEN and CDR2 SYDVKM come from the germline V gene. V shed 5 bases, J shed 9 bases, and the junction held 6 bases outside the gene matches. This CDR3 has 13 amino acids. As DNA, the CDR3 is TGTGCCAGCAGTCTGACTAGCGGCCCAACGCAGTATTTT. Its translation is CASSLTSGPTQYF. Combining the CDR3 with reference TRBV28 and TRBJ2-3 gives the whole variable domain DVKVTQSSRYLVKRTGEKVFLECVQDMDHENMFWYRQDPGLGLRLIYFSYDVKMKEKGDIPEGYSVSREKKERFSLILESASTNQTSMYLCASSLTSGPTQYFGPGTRLTVL.